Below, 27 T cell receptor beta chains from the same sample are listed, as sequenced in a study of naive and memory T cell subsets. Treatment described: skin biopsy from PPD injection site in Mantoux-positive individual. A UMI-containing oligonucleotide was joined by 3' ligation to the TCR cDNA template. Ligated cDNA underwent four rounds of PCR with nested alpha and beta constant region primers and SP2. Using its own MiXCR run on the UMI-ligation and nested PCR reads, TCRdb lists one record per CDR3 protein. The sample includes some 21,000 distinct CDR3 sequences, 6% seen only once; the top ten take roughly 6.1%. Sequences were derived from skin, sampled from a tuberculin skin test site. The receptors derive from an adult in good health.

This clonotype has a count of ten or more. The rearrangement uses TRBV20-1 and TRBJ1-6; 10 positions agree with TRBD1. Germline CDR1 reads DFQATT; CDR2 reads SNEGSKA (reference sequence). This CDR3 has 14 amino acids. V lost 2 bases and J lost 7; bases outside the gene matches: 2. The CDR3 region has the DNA TGCAGTGCTAGACTGGGACAGGGGAATTCACCCCTCCACTTT. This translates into CSARLGQGNSPLHF.

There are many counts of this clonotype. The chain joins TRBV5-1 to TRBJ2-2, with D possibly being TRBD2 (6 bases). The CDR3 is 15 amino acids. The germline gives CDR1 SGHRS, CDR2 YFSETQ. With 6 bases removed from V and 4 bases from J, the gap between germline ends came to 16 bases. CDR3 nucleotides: TGCGCCAGCACCGGGGGAGGCCCCCTCACCGGGGAGCTGTTTTTT. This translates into CASTGGGPLTGELFF. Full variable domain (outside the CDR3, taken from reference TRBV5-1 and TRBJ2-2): KAGVTQTPRYLIKTRGQQVTLSCSPISGHRSVSWYQQTPGQGLQFLFEYFSETQRNKGNFPGRFSGRQFSNSRSEMNVSTLELGDSALYLCASTGGGPLTGELFFGEGSRLTVL.

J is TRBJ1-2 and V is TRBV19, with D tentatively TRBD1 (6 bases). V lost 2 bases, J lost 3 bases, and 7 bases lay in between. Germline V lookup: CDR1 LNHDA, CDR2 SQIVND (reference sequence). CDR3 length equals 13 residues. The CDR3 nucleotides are TGTGCCAGTAGTATACAGGGGTACTATGGCTACACCTTC. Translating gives CASSIQGYYGYTF.

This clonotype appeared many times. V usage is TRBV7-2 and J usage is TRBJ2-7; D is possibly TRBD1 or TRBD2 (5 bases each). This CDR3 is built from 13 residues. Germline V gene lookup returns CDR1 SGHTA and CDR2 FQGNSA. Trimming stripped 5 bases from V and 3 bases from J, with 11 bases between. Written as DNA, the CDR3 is TGTGCCAGCAGCGCCGATGGGGGCTACGAGCAGTACTTC. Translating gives CASSADGGYEQYF.

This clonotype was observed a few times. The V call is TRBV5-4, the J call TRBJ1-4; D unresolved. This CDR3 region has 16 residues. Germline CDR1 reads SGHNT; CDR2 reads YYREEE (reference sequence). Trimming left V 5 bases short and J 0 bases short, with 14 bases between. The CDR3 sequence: CASSSGRPTTNEKLFF. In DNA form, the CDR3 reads TGTGCCAGCAGTTCCGGGAGGCCAACAACTAATGAAAAACTGTTTTTT. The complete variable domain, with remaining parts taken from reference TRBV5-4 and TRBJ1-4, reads ETGVTQSPTHLIKTRGQQVTLRCSSQSGHNTVSWYQQALGQGPQFIFQYYREEENGRGNFPPRFSGLQFPNYSSELNVNALELDDSALYLCASSSGRPTTNEKLFFGSGTQLSVL.

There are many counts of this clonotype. CDR3 coding DNA: TGTGCCAGCAGTGCTTTCGGGCTAGCGGGAAGCAATGAGCAGTTCTTC. Amino acids: CASSAFGLAGSNEQFF. The chain uses TRBV2 and TRBJ2-1; 9 nucleotides align to TRBD2. Germline V CDR1 and CDR2: SNHLY, FYNNEI. The V and J ends lost 4 bases and 6 bases, in that order; junction bases with no gene match: 10. The CDR3 loop spans 16 amino acids.

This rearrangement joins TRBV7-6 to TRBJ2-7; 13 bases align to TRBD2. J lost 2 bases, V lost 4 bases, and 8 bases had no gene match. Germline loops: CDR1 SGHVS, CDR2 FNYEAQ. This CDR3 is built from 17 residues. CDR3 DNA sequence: TGTGCCAGCAGCTCGAAGGGACTAGCGGGAACCCCCTACGAGCAGTACTTC. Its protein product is CASSSKGLAGTPYEQYF.

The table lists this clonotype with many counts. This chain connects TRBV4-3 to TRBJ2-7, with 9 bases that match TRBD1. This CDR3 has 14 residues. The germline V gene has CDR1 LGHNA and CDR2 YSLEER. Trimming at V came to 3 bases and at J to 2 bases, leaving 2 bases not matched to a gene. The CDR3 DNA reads TGCGCCAGCAGCCAGGACAGGGGCCCCTACGAGCAGTACTTC. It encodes CASSQDRGPYEQYF.

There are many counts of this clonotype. The CDR3 DNA follows: TGCAGTGCTAGACAGGGGGCCAACTCCTACGAGCAGTACTTC. The encoded protein is CSARQGANSYEQYF. The chain is built from TRBV20-1 and TRBJ2-7; the match to TRBD1 covers 8 bases. V dropped 2 bases and J dropped 0; count of bases not matched to a gene: 3. CDR1 is DFQATT, CDR2 SNEGSKA, per germline (reference sequence). The CDR3 contains 14 residues.

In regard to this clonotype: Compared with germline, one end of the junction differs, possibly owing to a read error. CDR3: CASSISLADEQIF. CDR3 sequence (DNA): TGTGCCAGTAGTATTTCGCTAGCGGATGAGCAGATCTTC. The chain recombines TRBV19 with TRBJ2-1, with 7 bases fitting TRBD2. In germline, CDR1 is LNHDA, CDR2 SQIVND (reference sequence). The CDR3 has 13 amino acids.

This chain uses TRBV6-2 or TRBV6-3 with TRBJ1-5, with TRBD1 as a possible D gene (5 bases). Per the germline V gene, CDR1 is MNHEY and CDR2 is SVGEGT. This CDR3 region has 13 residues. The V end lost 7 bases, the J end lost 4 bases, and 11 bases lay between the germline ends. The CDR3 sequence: CASTGLLNQPQHF. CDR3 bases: TGTGCCAGCACGGGACTTCTGAATCAGCCCCAGCATTTT.

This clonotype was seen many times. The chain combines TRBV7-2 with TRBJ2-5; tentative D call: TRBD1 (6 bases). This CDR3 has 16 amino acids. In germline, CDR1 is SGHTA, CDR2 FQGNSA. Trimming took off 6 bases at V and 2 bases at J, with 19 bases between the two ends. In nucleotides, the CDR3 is TGTGCCAGCAGAGCTACAGGGACCTCCCCGCAAGAGACCCAGTACTTC. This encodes CASRATGTSPQETQYF.

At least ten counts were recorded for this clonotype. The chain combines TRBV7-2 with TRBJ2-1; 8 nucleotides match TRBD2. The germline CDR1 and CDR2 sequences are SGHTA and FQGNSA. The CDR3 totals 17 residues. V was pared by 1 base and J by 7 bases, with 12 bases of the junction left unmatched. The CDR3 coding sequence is TGTGCCAGCAGCTTAGGGGGGGGTAGCGGGACTGCTAATGAGCAGTTCTTC. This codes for CASSLGGGSGTANEQFF.

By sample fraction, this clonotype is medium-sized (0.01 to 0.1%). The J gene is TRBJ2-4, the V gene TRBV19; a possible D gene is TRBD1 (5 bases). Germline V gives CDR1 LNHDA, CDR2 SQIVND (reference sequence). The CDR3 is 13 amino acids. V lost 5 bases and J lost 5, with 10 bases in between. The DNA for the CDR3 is TGTGCCAGTAGTCCCCGACAGCAAAACATTCAGTACTTC. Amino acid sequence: CASSPRQQNIQYF.

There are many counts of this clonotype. The CDR3: CAISESGVAGVHNEQFF. DNA of the CDR3: TGTGCCATCAGTGAGTCTGGGGTAGCGGGAGTGCACAATGAGCAGTTCTTC. V is TRBV10-3 and J is TRBJ2-1; the match to TRBD2 covers 9 bases. This CDR3 has 17 residues. V lost 0 bases and J lost 5; bases outside the gene matches: 8. Per the germline V gene, CDR1 is ENHRY and CDR2 is SYGVKD.

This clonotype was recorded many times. DNA for the CDR3: TGTGCCAGCAGCAGGGGGAGTCTAGCGGGAGGTGAGCAGTTCTTC. Its translation: CASSRGSLAGGEQFF. The rearrangement joins TRBV6-2 or TRBV6-3 to TRBJ2-1; 11 bases fit TRBD2. V lost 6 bases and J lost 9; bases outside the gene matches: 10. This CDR3 has 15 amino acids. Germline V gene sequence: CDR1 MNHEY, CDR2 SVGEGT.

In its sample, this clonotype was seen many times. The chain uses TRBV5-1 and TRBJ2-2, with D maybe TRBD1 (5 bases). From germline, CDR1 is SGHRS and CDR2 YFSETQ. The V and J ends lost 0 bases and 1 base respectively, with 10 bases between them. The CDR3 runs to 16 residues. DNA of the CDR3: TGCGCCAGCAGCTTGGTAGCAGGGATGAACACCGGGGAGCTGTTTTTT. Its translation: CASSLVAGMNTGELFF. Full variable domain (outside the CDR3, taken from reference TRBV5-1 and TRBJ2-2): KAGVTQTPRYLIKTRGQQVTLSCSPISGHRSVSWYQQTPGQGLQFLFEYFSETQRNKGNFPGRFSGRQFSNSRSEMNVSTLELGDSALYLCASSLVAGMNTGELFFGEGSRLTVL.

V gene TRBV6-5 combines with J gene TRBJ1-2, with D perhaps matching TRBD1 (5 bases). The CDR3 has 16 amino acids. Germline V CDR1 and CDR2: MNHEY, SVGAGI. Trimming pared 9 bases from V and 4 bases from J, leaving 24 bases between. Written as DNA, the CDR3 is TGTGCCAGTTCTCCCTTGGGGGTCCACCGGGGCTATGGCTACACCTTC. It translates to CASSPLGVHRGYGYTF.

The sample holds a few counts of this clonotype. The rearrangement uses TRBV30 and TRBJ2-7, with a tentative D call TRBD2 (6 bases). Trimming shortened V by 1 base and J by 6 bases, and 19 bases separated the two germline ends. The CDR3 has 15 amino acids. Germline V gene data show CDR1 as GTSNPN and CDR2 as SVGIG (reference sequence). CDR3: CAWSGLGRSGGEQYF. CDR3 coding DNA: TGTGCCTGGAGTGGACTAGGACGTTCCGGAGGCGAGCAGTACTTC.

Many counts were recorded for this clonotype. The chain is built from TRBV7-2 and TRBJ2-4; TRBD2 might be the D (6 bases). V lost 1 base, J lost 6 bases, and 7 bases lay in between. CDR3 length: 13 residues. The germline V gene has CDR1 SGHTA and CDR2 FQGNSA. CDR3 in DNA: TGTGCCAGCAGCTTAGGGGACTTAAACATTCAGTACTTC. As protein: CASSLGDLNIQYF.

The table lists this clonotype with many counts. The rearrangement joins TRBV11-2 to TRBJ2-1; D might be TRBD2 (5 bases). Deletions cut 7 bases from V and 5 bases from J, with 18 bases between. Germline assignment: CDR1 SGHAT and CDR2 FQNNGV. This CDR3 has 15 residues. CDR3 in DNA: TGTGCCAGCACCGTTAGAGCAGGAGGAAACAATGAGCAGTTCTTC. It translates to CASTVRAGGNNEQFF.

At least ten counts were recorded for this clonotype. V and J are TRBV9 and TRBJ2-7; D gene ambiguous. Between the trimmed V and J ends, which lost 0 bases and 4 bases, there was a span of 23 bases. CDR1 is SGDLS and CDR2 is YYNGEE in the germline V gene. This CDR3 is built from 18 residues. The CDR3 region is CASSVALYERGSEYEQYF. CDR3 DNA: TGTGCCAGCAGCGTAGCCCTCTACGAACGAGGCAGCGAATACGAGCAGTACTTC.

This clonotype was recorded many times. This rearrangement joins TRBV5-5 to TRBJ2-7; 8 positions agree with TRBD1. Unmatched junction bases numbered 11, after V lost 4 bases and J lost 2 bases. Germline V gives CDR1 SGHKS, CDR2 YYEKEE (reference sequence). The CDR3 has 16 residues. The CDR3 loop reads CASSASDRGFPYEQYF. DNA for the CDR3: TGTGCCAGCAGCGCTTCCGACAGGGGATTTCCCTACGAGCAGTACTTC.

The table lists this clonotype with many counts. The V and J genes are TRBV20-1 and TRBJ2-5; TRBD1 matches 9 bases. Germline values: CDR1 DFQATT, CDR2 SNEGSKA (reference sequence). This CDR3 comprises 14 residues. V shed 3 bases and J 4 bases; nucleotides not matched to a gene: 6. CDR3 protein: CSARDRGMGETQYF. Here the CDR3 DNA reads TGCAGTGCTAGGGACAGGGGCATGGGAGAGACCCAGTACTTC.

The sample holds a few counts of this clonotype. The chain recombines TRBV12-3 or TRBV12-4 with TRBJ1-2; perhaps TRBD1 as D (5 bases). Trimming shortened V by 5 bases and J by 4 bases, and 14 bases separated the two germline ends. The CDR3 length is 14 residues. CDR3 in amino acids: CASSPGTAFYGYTF. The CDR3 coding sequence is TGTGCCAGCAGTCCAGGGACCGCTTTCTATGGCTACACCTTC.

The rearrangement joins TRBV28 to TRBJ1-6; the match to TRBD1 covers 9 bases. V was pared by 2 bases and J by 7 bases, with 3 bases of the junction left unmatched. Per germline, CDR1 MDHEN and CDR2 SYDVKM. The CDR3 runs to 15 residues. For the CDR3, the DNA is TGTGCCAGCAGTTTACCCGGGACAGGGAATTCACCCCTCCACTTT. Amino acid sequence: CASSLPGTGNSPLHF.

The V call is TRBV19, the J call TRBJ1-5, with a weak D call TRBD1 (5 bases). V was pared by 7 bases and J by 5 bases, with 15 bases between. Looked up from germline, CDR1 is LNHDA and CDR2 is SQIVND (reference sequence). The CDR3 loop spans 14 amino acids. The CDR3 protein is CASTPDSHYQPQHF. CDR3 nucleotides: TGTGCCAGTACCCCCGACAGTCATTATCAGCCCCAGCATTTT.